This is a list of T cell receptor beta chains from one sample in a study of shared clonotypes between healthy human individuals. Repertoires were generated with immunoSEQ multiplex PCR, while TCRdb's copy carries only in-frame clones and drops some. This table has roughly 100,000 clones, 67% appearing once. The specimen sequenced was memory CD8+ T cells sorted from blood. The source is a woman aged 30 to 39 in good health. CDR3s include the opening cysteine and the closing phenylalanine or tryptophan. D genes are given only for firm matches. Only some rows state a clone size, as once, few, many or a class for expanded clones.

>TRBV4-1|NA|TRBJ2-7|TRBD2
TGCGCCAGCAGCCAAGATCTGGGGACTAGCGGGAGGGCCCCAGGTGAGCAGTACTTC
CASSQDLGTSGRAPGEQYF
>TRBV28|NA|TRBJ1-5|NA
TGTGCCAGCAGCTCCTGGCGCGAATCCCAGCATTTT
CASSSWRESQHF
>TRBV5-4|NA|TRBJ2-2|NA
TGTGCCAGCAGCCTAGACCCGGGACCTCAATCCGGGGAGCTGTTTTTT
CASSLDPGPQSGELFF
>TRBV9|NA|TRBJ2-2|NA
TGTGCCAGCAGCGTACAAGGGACCGGGGAGCTGTTTTTT
CASSVQGTGELFF
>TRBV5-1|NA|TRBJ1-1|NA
TGCGCCAGCAGCTTGGCAGGTGGCAGTCAGAACACTGAAGCTTTCTTT
CASSLAGGSQNTEAFF
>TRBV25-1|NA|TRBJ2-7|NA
TGTGCCAGCAGTGACCGGGACGGCCGCTCCTACGAGCAGTACTTC
CASSDRDGRSYEQYF
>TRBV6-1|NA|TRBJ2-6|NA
TGTGCCAGCAGCGGGACGGCGTCTGGGGCCAACGTCCTGACTTTC
CASSGTASGANVLTF
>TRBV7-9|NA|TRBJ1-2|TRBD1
TGTGCCAGCAGCACCGGGACAGGGTTCTATGGCTACACCTTC
CASSTGTGFYGYTF
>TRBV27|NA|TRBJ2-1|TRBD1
TGTGCCAGCAGAACCCCCGGGACAGGGGCCTTTCTGAGCTCCTACAATGAGCAGTTCTTC
CASRTPGTGAFLSSYNEQFF
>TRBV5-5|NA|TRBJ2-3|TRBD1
TGTGCCAGCAGCGAGCAACCGGGACAGGGGCCACAGTCCACAGATACGCAGTATTTT
CASSEQPGQGPQSTDTQYF
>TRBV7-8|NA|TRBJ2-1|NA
TGTGCCAGCAGCTTAGTGTCCGGGACGGGCAATGAGCAGTTCTTC
CASSLVSGTGNEQFF
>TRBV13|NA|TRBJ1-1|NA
TGTGCCAGCAGCTCCCGGGCCTTCATGAACACTGAAGCTTTCTTT
CASSSRAFMNTEAFF
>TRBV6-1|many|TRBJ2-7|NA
TGTGCCAGCAGTGAAGCTGCGGAGGGCTACGAGCAGTACTTC
CASSEAAEGYEQYF
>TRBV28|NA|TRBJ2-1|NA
TGTGCCAGCAGTTTTTTCGGGAGCTCCTACAATGAGCAGTTCTTC
CASSFFGSSYNEQFF
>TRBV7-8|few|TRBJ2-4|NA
TGTGCCAGCAGCTTTGACGGGACCCAAAACATTCAGTACTTC
CASSFDGTQNIQYF
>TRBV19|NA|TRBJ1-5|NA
TGTGCCAGTAGTATAGTTGCAGGGATCGATCAGCCCCAGCATTTT
CASSIVAGIDQPQHF
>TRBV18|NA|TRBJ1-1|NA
TGTGCCAGCTCACAGGGATGGGCGCTCGGGAACACTGAAGCTTTCTTT
CASSQGWALGNTEAFF
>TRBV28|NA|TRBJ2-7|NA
TGTGCCAGCAGTTCCTTCCGGGGAAGCGGCTACGAGCAGTACTTC
CASSSFRGSGYEQYF
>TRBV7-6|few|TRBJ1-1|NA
TGTGCCAGCGGAATAACAGGGAACACTGAAGCTTTCTTT
CASGITGNTEAFF
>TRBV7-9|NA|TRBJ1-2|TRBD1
TGTGCCAGCGTACCCTCAGGGGGCCATGGCTACACCTTC
CASVPSGGHGYTF
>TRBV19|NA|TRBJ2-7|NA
TGTGCCAGCGGGACGGTTTCCTACGAGCAGTACTTC
CASGTVSYEQYF
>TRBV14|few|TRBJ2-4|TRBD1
TGTGCCAGCAGCCCCGGACAGGGGGTGGTCGGTAGGGACATTCAGTACTTC
CASSPGQGVVGRDIQYF
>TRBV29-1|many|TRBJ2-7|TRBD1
TGCAGCGTCTCGCAGGGGGAATACGAGCAGTACTTC
CSVSQGEYEQYF
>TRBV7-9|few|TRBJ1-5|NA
TGTGCCAGCAGCTTAGTGAGGGATCAGCCCCAGCATTTT
CASSLVRDQPQHF
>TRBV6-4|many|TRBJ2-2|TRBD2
TGTGCCAGCAGTGACTCGACTAGCGACACCGGGGAGCTGTTTTTT
CASSDSTSDTGELFF
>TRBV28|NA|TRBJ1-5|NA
TGTGCCAGCAGTTTTATCGGGGCTAGCAATCAGCCCCAGCATTTT
CASSFIGASNQPQHF
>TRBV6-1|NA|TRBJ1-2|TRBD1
TGTGCCAGCAGTGAATACCCCGGGTCCAGGGGGCGGACTAACTATGGCTACACCTTC
CASSEYPGSRGRTNYGYTF
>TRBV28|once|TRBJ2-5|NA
TGTGCCAGCAGCCCCCCGGCAGGGGAAGAGACCCAGTACTTC
CASSPPAGEETQYF
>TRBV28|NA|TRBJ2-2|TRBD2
TGTGCCAGCAGTTTTTTAGCGGGCTATACCGGGGAGCTGTTTTTT
CASSFLAGYTGELFF
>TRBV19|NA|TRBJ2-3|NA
TGTGCCAGTAGTATAGTCCAGCCAGATACGCAGTATTTT
CASSIVQPDTQYF
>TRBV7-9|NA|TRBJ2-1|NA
TGTGCCAGCAGTCCCAGGGGGGGAAGCTCCTACAATGAGCAGTTCTTC
CASSPRGGSSYNEQFF
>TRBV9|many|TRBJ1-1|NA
TGTGCCAGCAGCGTAGCTTGGGGATCCACTGAAGCTTTCTTT
CASSVAWGSTEAFF
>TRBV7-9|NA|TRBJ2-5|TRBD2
TGTGCCAGCAGTCTAGCGGGAGGCCAAGAGACCCAGTACTTC
CASSLAGGQETQYF
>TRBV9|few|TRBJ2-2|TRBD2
TGTGCCAGCAGTAAAGGCTTTCTGGAGGCGGGAGGGCCTTTCGGGGAGCTGTTTTTT
CASSKGFLEAGGPFGELFF
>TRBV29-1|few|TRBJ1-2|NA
TGCAGCGTGGCCAATGACGAAACCAGTTATGGCTACACCTTC
CSVANDETSYGYTF
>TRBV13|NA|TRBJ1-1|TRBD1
TGTGCCAGCAGCTTTGGACAGGGGGGACCTGAAGCTTTCTTT
CASSFGQGGPEAFF
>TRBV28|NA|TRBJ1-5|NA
TGTGCCAGCAGTTCACGGGGGCAACTCTCTAATCAGCCCCAGCATTTT
CASSSRGQLSNQPQHF
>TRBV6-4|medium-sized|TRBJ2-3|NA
TGTGCCAGCAGTGACGGACGGTACACAGATACGCAGTATTTT
CASSDGRYTDTQYF
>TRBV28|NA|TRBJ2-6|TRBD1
TGTGCCAGCAGGGAACAGGGGTCACCCTCTGGGGCCAACATCCTGACTTTC
CASREQGSPSGANILTF
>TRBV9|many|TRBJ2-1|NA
TGTGCCAGCAGCGTCGGGACAACCCTCTACAATGAGCAGTTCTTC
CASSVGTTLYNEQFF
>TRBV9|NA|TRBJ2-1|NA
TGTGCCAGCAGCCGAGGGGCGGGTGAGCAGTTCTTC
CASSRGAGEQFF
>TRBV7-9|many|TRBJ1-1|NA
TGTGCCAGCAGCCCCGGGCGCACTGAAGCTTTCTTT
CASSPGRTEAFF
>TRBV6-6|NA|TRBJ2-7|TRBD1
TGTGCCAGCAGTGGTCCAGGGACAGGGAAAGAGACCGAGCAGTACTTC
CASSGPGTGKETEQYF
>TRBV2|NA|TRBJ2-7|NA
TGTGCCAGCAACGCCCTGGGTATTGAGCAGTACTTC
CASNALGIEQYF
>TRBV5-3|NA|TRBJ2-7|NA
TGTGCCAGCAGCTTCTACCCCAACCCGGAGCAGTACTTC
CASSFYPNPEQYF